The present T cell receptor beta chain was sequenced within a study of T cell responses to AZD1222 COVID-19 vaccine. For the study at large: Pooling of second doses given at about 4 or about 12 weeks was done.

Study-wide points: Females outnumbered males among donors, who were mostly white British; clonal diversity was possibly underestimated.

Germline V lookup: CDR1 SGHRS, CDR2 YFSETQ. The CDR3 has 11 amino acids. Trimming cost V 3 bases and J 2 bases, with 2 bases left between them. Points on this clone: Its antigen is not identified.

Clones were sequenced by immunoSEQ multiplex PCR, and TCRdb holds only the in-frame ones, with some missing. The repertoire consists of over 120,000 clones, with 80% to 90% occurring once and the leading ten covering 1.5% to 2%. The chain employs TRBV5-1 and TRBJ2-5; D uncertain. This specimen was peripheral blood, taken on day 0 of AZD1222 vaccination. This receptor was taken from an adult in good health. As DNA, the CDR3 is TGCGCCAGCAGCTCACAAGAGACCCAGTACTTC. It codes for CASSSQETQYF.